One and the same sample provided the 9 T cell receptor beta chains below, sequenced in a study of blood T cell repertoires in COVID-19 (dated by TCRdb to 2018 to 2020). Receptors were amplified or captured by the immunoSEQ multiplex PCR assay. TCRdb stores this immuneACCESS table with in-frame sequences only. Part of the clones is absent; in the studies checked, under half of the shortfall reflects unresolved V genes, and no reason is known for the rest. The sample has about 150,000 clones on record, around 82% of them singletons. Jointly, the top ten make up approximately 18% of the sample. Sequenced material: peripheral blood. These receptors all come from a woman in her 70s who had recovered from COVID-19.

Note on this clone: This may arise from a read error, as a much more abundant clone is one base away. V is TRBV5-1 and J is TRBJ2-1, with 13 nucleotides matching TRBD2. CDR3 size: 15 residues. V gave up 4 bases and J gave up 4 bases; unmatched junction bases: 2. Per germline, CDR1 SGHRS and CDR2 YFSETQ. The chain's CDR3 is CASSPGLAGYNEQFF. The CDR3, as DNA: TGCGCCAGCAGCCCGGGACTAGCGGGATACAATGAGCAGTTCTTC. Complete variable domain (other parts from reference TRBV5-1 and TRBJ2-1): KAGVTQTPRYLIKTRGQQVTLSCSPISGHRSVSWYQQTPGQGLQFLFEYFSETQRNKGNFPGRFSGRQFSNSRSEMNVSTLELGDSALYLCASSPGLAGYNEQFFGPGTRLTVL.

In DNA form, the CDR3 reads TGTGCCAGCAGCCCCCGACTAGCGGGAGGGCGGACCTACAATGAGCAGTTCTTC. This sequence encodes CASSPRLAGGRTYNEQFF. This chain links TRBV9 with TRBJ2-1, with 14 bases fitting TRBD2. With 4 bases clipped from V and 2 bases from J, the junction kept 8 bases outside the gene matches. The CDR3 loop spans 18 amino acids. Germline CDR1 SGDLS, CDR2 YYNGEE.

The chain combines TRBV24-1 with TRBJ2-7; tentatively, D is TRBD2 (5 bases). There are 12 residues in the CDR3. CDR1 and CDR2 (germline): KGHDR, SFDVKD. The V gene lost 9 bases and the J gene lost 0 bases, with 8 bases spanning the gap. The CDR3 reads CATEGNSYEQYF. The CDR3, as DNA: TGTGCCACCGAGGGCAACTCCTACGAGCAGTACTTC.

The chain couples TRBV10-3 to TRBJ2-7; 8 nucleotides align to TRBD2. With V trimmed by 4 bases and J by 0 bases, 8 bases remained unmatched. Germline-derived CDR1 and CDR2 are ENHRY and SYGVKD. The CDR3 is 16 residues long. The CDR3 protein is CAISGPTGGFSYEQYF. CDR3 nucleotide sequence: TGTGCCATCAGTGGGCCAACGGGGGGGTTCTCCTACGAGCAGTACTTC.

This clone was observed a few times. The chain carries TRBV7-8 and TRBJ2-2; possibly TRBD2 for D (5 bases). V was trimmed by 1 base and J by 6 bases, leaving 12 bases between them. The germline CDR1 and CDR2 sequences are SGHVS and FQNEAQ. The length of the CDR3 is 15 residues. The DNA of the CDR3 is TGTGCCAGCAGCTTAGGATTGGTGAGGGCCGGGGAGCTGTTTTTT. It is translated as CASSLGLVRAGELFF. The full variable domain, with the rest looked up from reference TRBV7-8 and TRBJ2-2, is GAGVSQSPRYKVAKRGQDVALRCDPISGHVSLFWYQQALGQGPEFLTYFQNEAQLDKSGLPSDRFFAERPEGSVSTLKIQRTQQEDSAVYLCASSLGLVRAGELFFGEGSRLTVL.

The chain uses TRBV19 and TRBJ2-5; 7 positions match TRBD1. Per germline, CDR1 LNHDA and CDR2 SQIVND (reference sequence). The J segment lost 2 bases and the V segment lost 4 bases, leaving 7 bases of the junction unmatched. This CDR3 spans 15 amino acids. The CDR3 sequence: CASSRNRGAQETQYF. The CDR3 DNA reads TGTGCCAGTAGTAGAAACAGGGGTGCTCAAGAGACCCAGTACTTC.

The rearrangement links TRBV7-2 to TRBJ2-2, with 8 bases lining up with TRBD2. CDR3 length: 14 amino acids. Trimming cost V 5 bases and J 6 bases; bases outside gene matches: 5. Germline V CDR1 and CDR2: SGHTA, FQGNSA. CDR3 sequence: CASSNAGGAGELFF. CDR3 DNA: TGTGCCAGCAGCAACGCGGGAGGAGCCGGGGAGCTGTTTTTT.

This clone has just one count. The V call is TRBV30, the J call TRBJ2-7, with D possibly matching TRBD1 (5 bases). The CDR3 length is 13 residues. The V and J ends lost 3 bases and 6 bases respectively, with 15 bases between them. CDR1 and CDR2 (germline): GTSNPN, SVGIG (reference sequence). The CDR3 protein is CAWRPQGSVEQYF. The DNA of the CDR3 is TGTGCCTGGAGGCCCCAGGGTTCGGTCGAGCAGTACTTC.

The CDR3 sequence: CASSPTGMWQFF. The DNA of the CDR3 is TGTGCCAGCAGCCCGACGGGGATGTGGCAGTTCTTC. The J gene is TRBJ2-1, the V gene TRBV11-2; D may be TRBD2 (5 bases). Between the trimmed V and J ends, which lost 5 bases and 12 bases, there was a span of 14 bases. Looked up from germline, CDR1 is SGHAT and CDR2 is FQNNGV. The CDR3 is 12 amino acids.